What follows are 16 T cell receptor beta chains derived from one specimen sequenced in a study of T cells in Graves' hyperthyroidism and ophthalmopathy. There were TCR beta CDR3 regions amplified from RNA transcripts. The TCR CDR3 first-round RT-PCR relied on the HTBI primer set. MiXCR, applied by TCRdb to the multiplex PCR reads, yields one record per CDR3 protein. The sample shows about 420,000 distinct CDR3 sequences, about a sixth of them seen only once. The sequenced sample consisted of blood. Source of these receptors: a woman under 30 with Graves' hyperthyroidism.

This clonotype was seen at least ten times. The CDR3 nucleotides are TGCAGTGCTAGAGAACTTACAGGGTCGCCCTACGAGCAGTACTTC. This encodes CSARELTGSPYEQYF. This chain connects TRBV20-1 to TRBJ2-7; TRBD1 is a possible D gene (6 bases). V lost 0 bases and J lost 2, with 14 bases in between. The CDR3 runs 15 residues. The germline V gene encodes CDR1 DFQATT and CDR2 SNEGSKA (reference sequence).

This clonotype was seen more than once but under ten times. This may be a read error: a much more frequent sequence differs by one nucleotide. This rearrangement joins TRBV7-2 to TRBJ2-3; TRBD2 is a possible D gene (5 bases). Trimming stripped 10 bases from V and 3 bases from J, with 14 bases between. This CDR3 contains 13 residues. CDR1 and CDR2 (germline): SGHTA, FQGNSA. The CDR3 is CATGRGGTDTQYF. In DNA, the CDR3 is TGTGCCACCGGACGGGGTGGGACAGATACGCAGTATTTT.

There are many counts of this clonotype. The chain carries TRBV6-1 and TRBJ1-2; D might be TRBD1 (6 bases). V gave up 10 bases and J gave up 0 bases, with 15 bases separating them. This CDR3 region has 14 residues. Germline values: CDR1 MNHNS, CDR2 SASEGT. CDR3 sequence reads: CANHGTGPNYGYTF. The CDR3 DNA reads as TGTGCCAACCACGGAACAGGGCCTAACTATGGCTACACCTTC.

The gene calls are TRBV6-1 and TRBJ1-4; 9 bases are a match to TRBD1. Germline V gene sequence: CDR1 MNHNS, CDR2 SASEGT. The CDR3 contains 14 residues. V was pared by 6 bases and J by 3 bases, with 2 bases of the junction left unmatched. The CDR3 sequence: CASRQGASNEKLFF. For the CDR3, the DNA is TGTGCCAGCAGACAGGGGGCTTCTAATGAAAAACTGTTTTTT.

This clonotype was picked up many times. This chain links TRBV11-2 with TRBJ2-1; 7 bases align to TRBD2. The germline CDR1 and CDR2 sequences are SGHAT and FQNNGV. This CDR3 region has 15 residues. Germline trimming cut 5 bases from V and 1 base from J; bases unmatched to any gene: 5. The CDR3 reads CASSTKRGSYNEQFF. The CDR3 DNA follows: TGTGCCAGCAGCACCAAGCGGGGTTCCTACAATGAGCAGTTCTTC.

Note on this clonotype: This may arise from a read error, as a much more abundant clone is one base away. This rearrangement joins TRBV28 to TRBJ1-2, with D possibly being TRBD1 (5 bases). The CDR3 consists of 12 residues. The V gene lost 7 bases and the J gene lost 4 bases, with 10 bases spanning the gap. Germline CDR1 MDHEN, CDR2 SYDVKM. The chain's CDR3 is CASISGGYGYTF. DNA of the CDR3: TGTGCCAGCATCTCGGGGGGCTATGGCTACACCTTC.

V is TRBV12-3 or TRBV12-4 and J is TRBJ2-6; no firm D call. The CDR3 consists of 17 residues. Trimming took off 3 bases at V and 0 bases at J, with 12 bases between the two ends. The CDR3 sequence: CASSFDTVVSGANVLTF. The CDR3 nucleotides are TGTGCCAGCAGTTTTGACACCGTAGTCTCTGGGGCCAACGTCCTGACTTTC.

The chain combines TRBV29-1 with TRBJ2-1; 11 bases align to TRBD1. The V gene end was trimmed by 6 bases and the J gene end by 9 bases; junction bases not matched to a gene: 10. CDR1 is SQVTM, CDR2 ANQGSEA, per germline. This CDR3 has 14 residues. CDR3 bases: TGCAGCGTCGGAGGGACAGGGGGGAACAGTGAGCAGTTCTTC. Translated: CSVGGTGGNSEQFF.

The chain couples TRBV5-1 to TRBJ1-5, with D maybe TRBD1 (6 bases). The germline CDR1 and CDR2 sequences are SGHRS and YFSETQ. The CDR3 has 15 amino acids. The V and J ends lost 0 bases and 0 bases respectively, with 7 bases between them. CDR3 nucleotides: TGCGCCAGCAGCTTGGGGGGGGCTAGCAATCAGCCCCAGCATTTT. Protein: CASSLGGASNQPQHF.

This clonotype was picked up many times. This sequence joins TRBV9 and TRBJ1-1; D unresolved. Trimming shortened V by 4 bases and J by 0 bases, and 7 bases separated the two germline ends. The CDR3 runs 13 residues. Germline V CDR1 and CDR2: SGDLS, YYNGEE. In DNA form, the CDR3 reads TGTGCCAGCAGCAATGAGATGAACACTGAAGCTTTCTTT. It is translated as CASSNEMNTEAFF.

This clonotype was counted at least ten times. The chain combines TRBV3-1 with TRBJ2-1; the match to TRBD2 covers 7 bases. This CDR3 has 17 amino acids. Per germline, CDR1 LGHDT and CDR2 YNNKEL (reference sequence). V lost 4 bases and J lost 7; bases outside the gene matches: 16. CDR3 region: CASSPGLAVILVNEQFF. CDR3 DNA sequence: TGTGCCAGCAGCCCCGGGCTAGCGGTCATTTTAGTAAATGAGCAGTTCTTC.

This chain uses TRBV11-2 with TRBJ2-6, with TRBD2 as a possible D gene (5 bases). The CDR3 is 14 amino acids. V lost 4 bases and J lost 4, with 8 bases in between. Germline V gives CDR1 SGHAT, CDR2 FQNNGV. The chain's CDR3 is CASSSASGANVLTF. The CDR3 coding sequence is TGTGCCAGCAGCTCCGCTAGCGGGGCCAACGTCCTGACTTTC.

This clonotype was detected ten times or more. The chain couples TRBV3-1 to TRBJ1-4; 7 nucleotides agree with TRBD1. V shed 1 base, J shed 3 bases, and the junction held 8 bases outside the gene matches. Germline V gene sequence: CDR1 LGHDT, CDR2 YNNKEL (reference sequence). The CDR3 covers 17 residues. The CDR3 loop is CASSQATGRVSNEKLFF. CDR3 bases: TGTGCCAGCAGCCAAGCGACAGGGAGAGTGTCTAATGAAAAACTGTTTTTT.

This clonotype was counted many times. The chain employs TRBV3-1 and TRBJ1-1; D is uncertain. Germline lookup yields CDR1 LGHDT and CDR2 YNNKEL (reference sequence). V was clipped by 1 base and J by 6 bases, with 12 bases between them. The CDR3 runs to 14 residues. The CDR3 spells CASSQGLYGPEAFF. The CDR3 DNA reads TGTGCCAGCAGCCAAGGATTATACGGACCTGAAGCTTTCTTT.

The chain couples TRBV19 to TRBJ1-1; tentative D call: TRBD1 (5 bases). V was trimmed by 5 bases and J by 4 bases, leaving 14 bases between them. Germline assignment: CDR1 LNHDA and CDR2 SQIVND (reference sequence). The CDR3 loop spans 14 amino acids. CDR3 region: CASSPRDGRTEAFF. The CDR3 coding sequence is TGTGCCAGTAGTCCTCGGGACGGTCGCACTGAAGCTTTCTTT.

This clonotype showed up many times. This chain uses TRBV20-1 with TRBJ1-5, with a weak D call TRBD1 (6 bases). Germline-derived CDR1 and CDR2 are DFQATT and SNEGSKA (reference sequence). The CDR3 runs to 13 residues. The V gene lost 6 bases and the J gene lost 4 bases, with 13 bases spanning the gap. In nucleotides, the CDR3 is TGCAGTGCCACACAGGGTTCAAATCAGCCCCAGCATTTT. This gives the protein CSATQGSNQPQHF.